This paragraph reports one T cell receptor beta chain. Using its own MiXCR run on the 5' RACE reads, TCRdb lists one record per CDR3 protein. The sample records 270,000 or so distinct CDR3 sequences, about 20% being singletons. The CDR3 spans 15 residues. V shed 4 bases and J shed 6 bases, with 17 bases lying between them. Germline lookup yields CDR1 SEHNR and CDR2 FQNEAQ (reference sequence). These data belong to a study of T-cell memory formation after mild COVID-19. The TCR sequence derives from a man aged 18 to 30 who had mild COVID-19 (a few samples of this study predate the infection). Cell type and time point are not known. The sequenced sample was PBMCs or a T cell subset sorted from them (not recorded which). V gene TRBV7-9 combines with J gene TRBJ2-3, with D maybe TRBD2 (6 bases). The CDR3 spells CASSSGRGFGDTQYF. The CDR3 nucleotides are TGTGCCAGCAGCTCCGGCCGGGGGTTTGGGGATACGCAGTATTTT. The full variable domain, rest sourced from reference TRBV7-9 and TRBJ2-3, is DTGVSQNPRHKITKRGQNVTFRCDPISEHNRLYWYRQTLGQGPEFLTYFQNEAQLEKSRLLSDRFSAERPKGSFSTLEIQRTEQGDSAMYLCASSSGRGFGDTQYFGPGTRLTVL.